The 20 T cell receptor beta chains given below trace back to one sample, sequenced in a study of cytomegalovirus exposure and HLA in healthy donors. Profiling relied on immunoSEQ multiplex PCR, and the TCRdb table lists in-frame clones only, not all of them. The repertoire holds more than 110,000 clones, about 86% seen once, with approximately 8% in the top ten. The sample consisted of PBMCs. The origin of the receptors is a woman aged 18-29 years in good health and CMV-seropositive.

This clone was picked up one time. This chain's CDR3 is CASSLRVSGSGWGTDTQYF. Written as DNA, the CDR3 is TGCGCCAGCAGCTTGAGGGTTAGCGGGAGTGGCTGGGGCACAGATACGCAGTATTTT. This chain uses TRBV5-1 with TRBJ2-3; 9 bases map to TRBD2. Unmatched junction bases numbered 13, after V lost 1 base and J lost 1 base. Per germline, CDR1 SGHRS and CDR2 YFSETQ. The CDR3 length is 19 residues. Full variable domain (rest looked up from reference TRBV5-1 and TRBJ2-3): KAGVTQTPRYLIKTRGQQVTLSCSPISGHRSVSWYQQTPGQGLQFLFEYFSETQRNKGNFPGRFSGRQFSNSRSEMNVSTLELGDSALYLCASSLRVSGSGWGTDTQYFGPGTRLTVL.

This chain connects TRBV10-2 to TRBJ2-7; 11 bases align to TRBD2. CDR3 size: 16 residues. The ends lost 3 bases at V and 0 bases at J; junction bases unmatched: 4. Germline V CDR1 and CDR2: WSHSY, SAAADI. The CDR3 DNA is TGCGCCAGCAGTGATCAACTAGCGGGGGTCTCCTACGAGCAGTACTTC. Its protein is CASSDQLAGVSYEQYF.

J is TRBJ2-2 and V is TRBV6-1; tentatively, D is TRBD2 (6 bases). The CDR3 runs 13 residues. Germline assignment: CDR1 MNHNS and CDR2 SASEGT. Trimming left V 7 bases short and J 6 bases short, with 12 bases between. The CDR3: CASMRTNAGELFF. CDR3 bases: TGTGCCAGCATGAGGACTAACGCCGGGGAGCTGTTTTTT.

The J gene is TRBJ1-1, the V gene TRBV9; D unresolved. This CDR3 contains 14 residues. V lost 3 bases, J lost 0 bases, and 9 bases lay in between. Germline CDR1 reads SGDLS; CDR2 reads YYNGEE. CDR3 sequence: CASSETGMNTEAFF. CDR3 in DNA: TGTGCCAGCAGCGAAACGGGGATGAACACTGAAGCTTTCTTT.

The chain employs TRBV19 and TRBJ1-1; possible D gene TRBD1, 5 bases. This CDR3 contains 13 residues. Trimming left V 3 bases short and J 7 bases short, with 12 bases between. Germline assignment: CDR1 LNHDA and CDR2 SQIVND (reference sequence). CDR3 amino acids: CASSIGREDEAFF. CDR3 coding DNA: TGTGCCAGTAGTATCGGCAGGGAGGATGAAGCTTTCTTT.

This sequence joins TRBV19 and TRBJ1-1; no definite D call. V lost 3 bases to trimming and J lost 6 bases, with 20 bases between them. Per germline, CDR1 LNHDA and CDR2 SQIVND (reference sequence). The CDR3 covers 16 residues. The CDR3 nucleotides read TGTGCCAGTAGTATCGGTGAGGGAGGGATAACTTCTGAAGCTTTCTTT. It codes for CASSIGEGGITSEAFF.

The chain is built from TRBV18 and TRBJ2-1, with D possibly being TRBD1 (6 bases). Germline values: CDR1 KGHSH, CDR2 LQKENI. Trimming pared 3 bases from V and 9 bases from J, leaving 21 bases between. The CDR3 runs 16 residues. For the CDR3, the DNA is TGTGCCAGCTCACCTTCCCCCGGGACAAGTTTTTTTGAGCAGTTCTTC. This encodes CASSPSPGTSFFEQFF.

The chain couples TRBV4-3 to TRBJ2-3, with D possibly being TRBD2 (5 bases). The V end lost 3 bases, the J end lost 4 bases, and 17 bases lay between the germline ends. Germline CDR1 and CDR2: LGHNA and YSLEER. The CDR3 spans 16 residues. CDR3 residues: CASSHLVSGSPDTQYF. CDR3 coding DNA: TGCGCCAGCAGCCACCTGGTCAGCGGATCGCCAGATACGCAGTATTTT.

The chain uses TRBV6-6 and TRBJ1-1, with D possibly being TRBD1 (6 bases). V was shortened by 0 bases and J by 3 bases, with 14 bases between the two germline ends. The germline V gene has CDR1 MNHNY and CDR2 SVGAGI (reference sequence). There are 16 residues in the CDR3. For the CDR3, the DNA is TGTGCCAGCAGTTACTCGAGGGGGACGTCGGACACTGAAGCTTTCTTT. Translation: CASSYSRGTSDTEAFF.

This sequence joins TRBV28 and TRBJ1-2; TRBD1 is a possible D gene (5 bases). With 5 bases removed from V and 5 bases from J, the gap between germline ends came to 15 bases. Germline values: CDR1 MDHEN, CDR2 SYDVKM. The CDR3 loop spans 14 amino acids. The CDR3 nucleotides read TGTGCCAGCAGTCAGGGACGGACTACTTATGGCTACACCTTC. This translates into CASSQGRTTYGYTF.

The rearrangement uses TRBV4-1 and TRBJ2-7; D might be TRBD2 (5 bases). Germline CDR1 and CDR2: MGHRA and YSYEKL. This CDR3 comprises 14 residues. V dropped 2 bases and J dropped 6 bases, with 14 bases sitting between them. The CDR3 region has the DNA TGCGCCAGCAGCCAATTGTGGACTGCCCTCGAGCAGTACTTC. The encoded protein is CASSQLWTALEQYF.

The chain links TRBV9 to TRBJ2-2; D remains unclear. CDR3 length equals 14 residues. The V gene's germline CDR1 is SGDLS and CDR2 YYNGEE. V shed 0 bases and J shed 3 bases, with 6 bases lying between them. The CDR3 nucleotides read TGTGCCAGCAGCGTAGCTATGGACACCGGGGAGCTGTTTTTT. Translation gives CASSVAMDTGELFF.

V is TRBV19 and J is TRBJ2-2; TRBD1 matches 8 bases. The CDR3 runs 15 residues. Germline CDR1 LNHDA, CDR2 SQIVND (reference sequence). Trimming cost V 3 bases and J 6 bases; bases outside gene matches: 6. The CDR3 region has the DNA TGTGCCAGTAGTATCCAGGGGGCGCAGGCCGGGGAGCTGTTTTTT. It translates to CASSIQGAQAGELFF.

A remark on this clone: This sample includes further DNA sequences coding for the same CDR3. The chain carries TRBV2 and TRBJ1-5, with TRBD1 matching 7 bases. V lost 4 bases to trimming and J lost 5 bases; unmatched junction nucleotides: 2. The CDR3 runs 13 residues. Germline-derived CDR1 and CDR2 are SNHLY and FYNNEI. DNA for the CDR3: TGTGCCAGCAGTGGGACAGGTGATCAGCCCCAGCATTTT. It specifies CASSGTGDQPQHF.

The chain recombines TRBV7-3 with TRBJ2-7; D remains ambiguous. The germline CDR1 and CDR2 sequences are SGHTA and FQGTGA. Deletions cut 5 bases from V and 0 bases from J, with 8 bases between. The CDR3 has 13 residues. CDR3 sequence reads: CASSAASSYEQYF. The CDR3 DNA reads as TGTGCCAGCAGCGCGGCGAGCTCCTACGAGCAGTACTTC.

The J gene is TRBJ2-3, the V gene TRBV30, with D unclear. The CDR3 spans 13 residues. CDR1 is GTSNPN, CDR2 SVGIG, per germline (reference sequence). Between the trimmed V and J ends, which lost 0 bases and 9 bases, there was a span of 13 bases. This CDR3 reads CAWSVYFDTTQYF. The CDR3 region has the DNA TGTGCCTGGAGTGTATATTTTGATACAACGCAGTATTTT.

CDR3 nucleotides: TGTGCCAGCAGTTACGATGGGCAGGTCTATGGCTACACCTTC. The encoded protein is CASSYDGQVYGYTF. This chain joins TRBV6-5 and TRBJ1-2; D unresolved. Germline V lookup: CDR1 MNHEY, CDR2 SVGAGI. The CDR3 length is 14 residues. V shed 2 bases and J shed 4 bases, with 11 bases lying between them.

The CDR3: CASSRTGWNTEAFF. The DNA of the CDR3 is TGTGCCAGCTCGCGGACAGGATGGAACACTGAAGCTTTCTTT. The gene calls are TRBV18 and TRBJ1-1, with 7 bases lining up with TRBD1. The J segment lost 1 base and the V segment lost 6 bases, leaving 5 bases of the junction unmatched. Germline CDR1 is KGHSH and CDR2 is LQKENI. This CDR3 contains 14 residues.

The chain combines TRBV19 with TRBJ1-6; D unclear. With 3 bases removed from V and 7 bases from J, the gap between germline ends came to 10 bases. CDR3 length: 14 amino acids. In germline, CDR1 is LNHDA, CDR2 SQIVND (reference sequence). The CDR3 DNA reads TGTGCCAGTAGTATCGAGGGCAGGAATTCACCCCTCCACTTT. As protein: CASSIEGRNSPLHF.

This sequence joins TRBV7-6 and TRBJ2-2; D gene unclear. Trimming shortened V by 5 bases and J by 7 bases, and 14 bases separated the two germline ends. Germline CDR1 is SGHVS and CDR2 is FNYEAQ. This CDR3 is built from 14 residues. The CDR3 DNA follows: TGTGCCAGCAGCCGACCCACCACGGGCGGGGAGCTGTTTTTT. This gives the protein CASSRPTTGGELFF.